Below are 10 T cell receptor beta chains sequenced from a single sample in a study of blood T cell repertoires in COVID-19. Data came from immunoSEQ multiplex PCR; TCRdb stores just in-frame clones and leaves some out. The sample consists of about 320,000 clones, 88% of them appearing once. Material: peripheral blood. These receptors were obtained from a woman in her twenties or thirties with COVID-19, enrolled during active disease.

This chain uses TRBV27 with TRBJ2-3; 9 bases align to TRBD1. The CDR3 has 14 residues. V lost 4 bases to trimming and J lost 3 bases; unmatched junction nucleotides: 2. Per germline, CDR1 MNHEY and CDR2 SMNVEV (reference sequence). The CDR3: CASSWGQGTDTQYF. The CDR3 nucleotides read TGTGCCAGCAGTTGGGGACAGGGTACAGATACGCAGTATTTT.

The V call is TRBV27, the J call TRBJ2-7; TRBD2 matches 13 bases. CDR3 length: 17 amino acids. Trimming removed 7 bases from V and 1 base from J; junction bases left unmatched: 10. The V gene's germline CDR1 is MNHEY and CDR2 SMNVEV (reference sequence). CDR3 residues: CASTRLQTSGGSYEQYV. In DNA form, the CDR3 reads TGTGCCAGCACCAGACTCCAGACTAGCGGGGGGTCCTACGAGCAGTACGTC.

CDR3 region: CASSFLPRRAGAGESTDTQYF. In nucleotides, the CDR3 is TGTGCCAGCAGTTTCCTACCTAGGCGAGCGGGGGCAGGGGAAAGCACAGATACGCAGTATTTT. The V call is TRBV27, the J call TRBJ2-3; 8 nucleotides line up with TRBD2. The V and J ends lost 3 bases and 0 bases, in that order; junction bases with no gene match: 20. CDR1 and CDR2 (germline): MNHEY, SMNVEV (reference sequence). The CDR3 has 21 amino acids.

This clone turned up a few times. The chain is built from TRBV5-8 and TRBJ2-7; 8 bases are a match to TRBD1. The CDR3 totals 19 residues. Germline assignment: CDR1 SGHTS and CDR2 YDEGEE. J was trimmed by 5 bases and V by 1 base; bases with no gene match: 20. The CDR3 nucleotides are TGTGCCAGCAGCTTGATCACTCTGACCCGGGACAGGTTGGGTAACGAGCAGTACGTC. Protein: CASSLITLTRDRLGNEQYV.

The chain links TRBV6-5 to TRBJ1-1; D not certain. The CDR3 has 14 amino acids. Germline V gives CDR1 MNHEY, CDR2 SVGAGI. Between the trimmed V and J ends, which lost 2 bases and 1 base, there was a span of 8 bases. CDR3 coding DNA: TGTGCCAGCAGTTACGCCGGGAGGAACACTGAAGCTTTCTTT. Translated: CASSYAGRNTEAFF.

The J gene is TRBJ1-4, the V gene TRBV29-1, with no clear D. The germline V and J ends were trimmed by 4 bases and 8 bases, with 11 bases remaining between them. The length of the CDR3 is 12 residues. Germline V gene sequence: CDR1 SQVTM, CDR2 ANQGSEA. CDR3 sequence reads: CSVGEGGEKLFF. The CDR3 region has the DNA TGCAGCGTTGGGGAGGGAGGGGAAAAACTGTTTTTT.

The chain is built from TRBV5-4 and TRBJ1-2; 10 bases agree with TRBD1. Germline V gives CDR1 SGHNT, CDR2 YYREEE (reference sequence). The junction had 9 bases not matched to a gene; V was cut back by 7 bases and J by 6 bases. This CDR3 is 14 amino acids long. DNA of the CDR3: TGTGCCAGCGGACGACAGGGGGCTGGTGATGGCTACACCTTC. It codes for CASGRQGAGDGYTF.

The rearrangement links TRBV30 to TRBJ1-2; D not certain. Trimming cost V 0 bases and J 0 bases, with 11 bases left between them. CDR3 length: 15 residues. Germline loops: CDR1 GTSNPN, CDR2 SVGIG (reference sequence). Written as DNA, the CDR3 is TGTGCCTGGAGTGTATTCGGGAGGGCTAACTATGGCTACACCTTC. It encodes CAWSVFGRANYGYTF.

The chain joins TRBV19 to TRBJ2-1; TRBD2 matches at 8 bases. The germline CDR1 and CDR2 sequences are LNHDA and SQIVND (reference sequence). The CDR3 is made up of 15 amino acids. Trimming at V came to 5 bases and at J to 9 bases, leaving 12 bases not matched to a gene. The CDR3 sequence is CASSSGGGNSREQFF. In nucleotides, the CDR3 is TGTGCCAGTAGTTCCGGGGGGGGCAATTCGCGTGAGCAGTTCTTC.

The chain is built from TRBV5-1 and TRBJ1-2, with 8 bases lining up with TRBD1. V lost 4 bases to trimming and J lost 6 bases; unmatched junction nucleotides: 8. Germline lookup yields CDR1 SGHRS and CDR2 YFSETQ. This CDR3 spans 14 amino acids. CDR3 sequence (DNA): TGCGCCAGCAGCCCGTCCCGGGACAGGCATGGCTACACCTTC. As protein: CASSPSRDRHGYTF.